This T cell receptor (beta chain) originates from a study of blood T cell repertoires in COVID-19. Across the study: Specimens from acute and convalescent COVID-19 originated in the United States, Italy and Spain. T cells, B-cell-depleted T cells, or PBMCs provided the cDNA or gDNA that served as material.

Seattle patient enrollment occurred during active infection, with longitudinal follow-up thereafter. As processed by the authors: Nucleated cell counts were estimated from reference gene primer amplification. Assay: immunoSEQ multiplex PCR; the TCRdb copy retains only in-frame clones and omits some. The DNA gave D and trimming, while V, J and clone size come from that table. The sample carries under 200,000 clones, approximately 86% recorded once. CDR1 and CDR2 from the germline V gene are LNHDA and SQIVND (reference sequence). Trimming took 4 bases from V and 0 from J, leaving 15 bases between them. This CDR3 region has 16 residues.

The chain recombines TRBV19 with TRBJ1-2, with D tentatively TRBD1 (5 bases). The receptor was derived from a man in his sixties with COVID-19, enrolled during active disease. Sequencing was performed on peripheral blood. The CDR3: CASSRSGASSNYGYTF. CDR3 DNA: TGTGCCAGTAGTAGAAGCGGGGCCAGCTCTAACTATGGCTACACCTTC.